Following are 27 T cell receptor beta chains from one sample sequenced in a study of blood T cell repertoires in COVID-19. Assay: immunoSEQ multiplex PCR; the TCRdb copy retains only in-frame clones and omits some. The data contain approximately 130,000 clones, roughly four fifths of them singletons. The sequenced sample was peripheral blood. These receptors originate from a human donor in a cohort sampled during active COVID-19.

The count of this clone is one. The chain's CDR3 is CASSLIGGDSGNTIYF. For the CDR3, the DNA is TGCGCCAGCAGCTTGATAGGGGGAGACTCTGGAAACACCATATATTTT. V is TRBV5-1 and J is TRBJ1-3, with TRBD1 as a possible D gene (6 bases). Germline CDR1 SGHRS, CDR2 YFSETQ. V lost 1 base to trimming and J lost 0 bases, with 11 bases between them. The length of the CDR3 is 16 residues.

CDR3 sequence: CAWNPGGTGGSSPLHF. CDR3 DNA: TGTGCCTGGAACCCCGGCGGGACAGGGGGCTCTTCACCCCTCCACTTT. J is TRBJ1-6 and V is TRBV30, with 12 bases matching TRBD1. Germline V CDR1 and CDR2: GTSNPN, SVGIG (reference sequence). The ends lost 4 bases at V and 9 bases at J; junction bases unmatched: 10. The length of the CDR3 is 16 residues.

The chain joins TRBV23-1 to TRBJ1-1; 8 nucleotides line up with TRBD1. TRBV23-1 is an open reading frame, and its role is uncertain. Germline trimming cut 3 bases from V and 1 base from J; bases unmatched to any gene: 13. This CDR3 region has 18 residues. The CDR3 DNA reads TGCGCCAGCAGTCATCAGGGGGCAGGGGGAAACGGGAACACTGAAGCTTTCTTT. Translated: CASSHQGAGGNGNTEAFF.

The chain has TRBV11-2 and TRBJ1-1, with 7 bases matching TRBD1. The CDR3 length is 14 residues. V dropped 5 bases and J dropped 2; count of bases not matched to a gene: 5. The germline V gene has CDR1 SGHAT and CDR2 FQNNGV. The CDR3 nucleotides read TGTGCCAGCAGCATCAGGACAGGAAACACTGAAGCTTTCTTT. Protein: CASSIRTGNTEAFF.

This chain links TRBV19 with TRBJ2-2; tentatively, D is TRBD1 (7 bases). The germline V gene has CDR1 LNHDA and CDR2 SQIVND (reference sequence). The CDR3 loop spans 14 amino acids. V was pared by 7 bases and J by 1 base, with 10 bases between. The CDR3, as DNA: TGTGCCAGTACCCAGGGGGGGAACACCGGGGAGCTGTTTTTT. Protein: CASTQGGNTGELFF.

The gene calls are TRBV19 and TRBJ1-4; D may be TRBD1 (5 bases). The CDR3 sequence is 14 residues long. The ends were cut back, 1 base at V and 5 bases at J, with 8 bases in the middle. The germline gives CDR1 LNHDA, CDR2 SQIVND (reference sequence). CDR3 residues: CASSIGQNNEKLFF. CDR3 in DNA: TGTGCCAGTAGTATAGGACAGAACAATGAAAAACTGTTTTTT. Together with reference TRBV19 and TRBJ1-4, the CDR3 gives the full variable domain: DGGITQSPKYLFRKEGQNVTLSCEQNLNHDAMYWYRQDPGQGLRLIYYSQIVNDFQKGDIAEGYSVSREKKESFPLTVTSAQKNPTAFYLCASSIGQNNEKLFFGSGTQLSVL.

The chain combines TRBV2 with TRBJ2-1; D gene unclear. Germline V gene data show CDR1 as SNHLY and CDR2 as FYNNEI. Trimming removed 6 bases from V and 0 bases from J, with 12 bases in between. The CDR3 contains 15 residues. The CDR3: CASRATESSYNEQFF. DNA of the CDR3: TGTGCCAGCAGAGCAACAGAGAGCTCCTACAATGAGCAGTTCTTC.

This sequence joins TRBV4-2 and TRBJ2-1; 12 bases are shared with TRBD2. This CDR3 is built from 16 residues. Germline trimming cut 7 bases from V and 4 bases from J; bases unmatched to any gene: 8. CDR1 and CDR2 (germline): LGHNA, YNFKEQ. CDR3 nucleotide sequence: TGTGCCAGCACGCCGACGACTAGCGGGAGATACAATGAGCAGTTCTTC. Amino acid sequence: CASTPTTSGRYNEQFF.

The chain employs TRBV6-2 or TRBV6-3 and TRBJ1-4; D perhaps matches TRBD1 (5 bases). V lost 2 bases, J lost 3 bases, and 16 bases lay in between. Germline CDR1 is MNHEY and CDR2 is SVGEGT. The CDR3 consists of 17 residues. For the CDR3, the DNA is TGTGCCAGCAGTTACCCAGGGAGGCGTCCACCTAATGAAAAACTGTTTTTT. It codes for CASSYPGRRPPNEKLFF.

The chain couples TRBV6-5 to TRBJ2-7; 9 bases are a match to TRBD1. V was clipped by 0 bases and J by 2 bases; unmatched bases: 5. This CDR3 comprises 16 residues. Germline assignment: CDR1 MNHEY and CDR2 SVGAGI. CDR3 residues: CASSYSGTGYTYEQYF. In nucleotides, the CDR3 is TGTGCCAGCAGTTACTCAGGGACAGGGTACACCTACGAGCAGTACTTC.

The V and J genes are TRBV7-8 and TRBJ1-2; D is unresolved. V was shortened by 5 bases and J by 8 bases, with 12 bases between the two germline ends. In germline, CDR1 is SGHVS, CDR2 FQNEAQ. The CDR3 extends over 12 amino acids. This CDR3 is CASSTGLGGYTF. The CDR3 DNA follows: TGTGCCAGCAGCACCGGCCTGGGCGGCTACACCTTC.

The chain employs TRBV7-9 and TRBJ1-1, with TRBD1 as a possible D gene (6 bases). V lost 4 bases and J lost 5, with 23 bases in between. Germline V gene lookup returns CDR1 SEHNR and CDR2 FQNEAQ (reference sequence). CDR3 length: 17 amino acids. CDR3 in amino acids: CASSSQELTGRGTEAFF. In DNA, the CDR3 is TGTGCCAGCAGCTCACAAGAACTCACAGGGAGAGGGACTGAAGCTTTCTTT.

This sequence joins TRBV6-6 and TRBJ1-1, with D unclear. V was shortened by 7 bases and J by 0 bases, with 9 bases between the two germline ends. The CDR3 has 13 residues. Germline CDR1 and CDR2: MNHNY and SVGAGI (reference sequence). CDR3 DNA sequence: TGTGCCAGCACGTCGAACATGAACACTGAAGCTTTCTTT. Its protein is CASTSNMNTEAFF.

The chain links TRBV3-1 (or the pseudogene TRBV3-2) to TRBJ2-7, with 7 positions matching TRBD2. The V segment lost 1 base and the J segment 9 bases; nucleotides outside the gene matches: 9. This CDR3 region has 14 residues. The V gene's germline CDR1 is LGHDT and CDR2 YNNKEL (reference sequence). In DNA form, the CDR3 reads TGTGCCAGCAGCCAAGTCGGACTAGGGTCCGCGCAGTACTTC. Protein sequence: CASSQVGLGSAQYF.

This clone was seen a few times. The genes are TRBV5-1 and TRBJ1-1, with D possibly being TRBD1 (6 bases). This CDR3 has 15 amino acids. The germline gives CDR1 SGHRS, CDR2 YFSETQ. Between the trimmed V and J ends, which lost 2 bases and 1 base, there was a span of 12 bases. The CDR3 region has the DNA TGCGCCAGCAGCTTCTTCCAGGGGTCGAACACTGAAGCTTTCTTT. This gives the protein CASSFFQGSNTEAFF.

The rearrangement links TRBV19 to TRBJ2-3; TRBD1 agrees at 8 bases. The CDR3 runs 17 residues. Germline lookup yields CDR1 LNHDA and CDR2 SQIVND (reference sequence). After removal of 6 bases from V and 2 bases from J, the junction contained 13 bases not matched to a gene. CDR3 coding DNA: TGTGCCAGTAGCAGCCTTAGGACAGGGAGAAACACAGATACGCAGTATTTT. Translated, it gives CASSSLRTGRNTDTQYF.

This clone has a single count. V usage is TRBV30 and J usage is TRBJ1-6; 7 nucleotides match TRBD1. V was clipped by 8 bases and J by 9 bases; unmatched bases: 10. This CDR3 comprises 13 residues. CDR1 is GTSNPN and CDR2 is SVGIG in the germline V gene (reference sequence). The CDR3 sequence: CARESNRGSPLHF. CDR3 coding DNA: TGTGCCCGGGAGAGCAACAGGGGTTCACCCCTCCACTTT. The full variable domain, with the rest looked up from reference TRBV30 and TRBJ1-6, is SQTIHQWPATLVQPVGSPLSLECTVEGTSNPNLYWYRQAAGRGLQLLFYSVGIGQISSEVPQNLSASRPQDRQFILSSKKLLLSDSGFYLCARESNRGSPLHFGNGTRLTVT.

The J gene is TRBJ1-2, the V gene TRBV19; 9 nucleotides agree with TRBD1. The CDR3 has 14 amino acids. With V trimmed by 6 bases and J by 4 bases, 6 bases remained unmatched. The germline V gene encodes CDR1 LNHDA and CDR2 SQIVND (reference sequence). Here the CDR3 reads CASSLKTGGYGYTF. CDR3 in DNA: TGTGCCAGTAGCCTCAAGACAGGGGGCTATGGCTACACCTTC.

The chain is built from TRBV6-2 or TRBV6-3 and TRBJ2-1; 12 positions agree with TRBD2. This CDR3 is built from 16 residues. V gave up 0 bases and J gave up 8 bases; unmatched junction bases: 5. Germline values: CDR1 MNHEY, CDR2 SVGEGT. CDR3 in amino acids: CASSYSLAGGLDEQFF. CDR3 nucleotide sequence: TGTGCCAGCAGTTACTCTCTAGCGGGGGGGCTTGATGAGCAGTTCTTC.

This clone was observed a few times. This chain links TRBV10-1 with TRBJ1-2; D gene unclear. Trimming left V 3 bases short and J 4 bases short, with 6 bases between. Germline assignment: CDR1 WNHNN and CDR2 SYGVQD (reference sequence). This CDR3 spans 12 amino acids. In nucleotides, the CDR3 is TGCGCCAGCAGTGAAACAGCCTATGGCTACACCTTC. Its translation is CASSETAYGYTF.

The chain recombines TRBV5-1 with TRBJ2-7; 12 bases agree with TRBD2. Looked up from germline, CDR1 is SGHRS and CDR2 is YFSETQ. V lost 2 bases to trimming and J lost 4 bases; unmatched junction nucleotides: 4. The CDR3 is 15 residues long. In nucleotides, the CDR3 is TGCGCCAGCAGCTTTGAACTAGCGGGGGGTTACGAGCAGTACTTC. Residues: CASSFELAGGYEQYF.

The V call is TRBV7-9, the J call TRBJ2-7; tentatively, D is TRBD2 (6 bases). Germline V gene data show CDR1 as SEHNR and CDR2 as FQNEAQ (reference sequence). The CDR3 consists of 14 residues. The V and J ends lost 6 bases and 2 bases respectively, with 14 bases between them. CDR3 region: CASSLGRLPYEQYF. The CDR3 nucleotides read TGTGCCAGCAGTTTGGGGAGGCTACCCTACGAGCAGTACTTC.

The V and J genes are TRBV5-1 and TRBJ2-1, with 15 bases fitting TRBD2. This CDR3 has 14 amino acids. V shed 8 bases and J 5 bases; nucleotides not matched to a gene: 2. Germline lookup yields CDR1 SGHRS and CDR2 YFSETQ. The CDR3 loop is CASGTSGGNNEQFF. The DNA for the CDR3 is TGCGCCAGTGGGACTAGCGGGGGGAACAATGAGCAGTTCTTC.

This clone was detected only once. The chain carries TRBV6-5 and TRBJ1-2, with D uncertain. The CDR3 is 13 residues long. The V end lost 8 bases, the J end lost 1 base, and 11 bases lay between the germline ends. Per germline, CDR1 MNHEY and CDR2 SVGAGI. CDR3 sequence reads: CASSAGLNYGYTF. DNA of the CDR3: TGTGCCAGCTCGGCAGGCCTTAACTATGGCTACACCTTC.

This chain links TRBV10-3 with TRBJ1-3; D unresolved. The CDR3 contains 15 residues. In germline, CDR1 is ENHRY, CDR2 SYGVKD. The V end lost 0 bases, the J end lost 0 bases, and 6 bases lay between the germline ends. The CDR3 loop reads CAISESWLSGNTIYF. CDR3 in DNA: TGTGCCATCAGTGAGTCGTGGCTCTCTGGAAACACCATATATTTT.

The CDR3, as DNA: TGCGCCAGCAGCCAGGCGACAGGGGACACCGGGGAGCTGTTTTTT. The encoded protein is CASSQATGDTGELFF. The V and J genes are TRBV4-1 and TRBJ2-2, with 8 bases lining up with TRBD1. Per the germline V gene, CDR1 is MGHRA and CDR2 is YSYEKL. Germline trimming cut 3 bases from V and 3 bases from J; bases unmatched to any gene: 3. The CDR3 spans 15 residues.

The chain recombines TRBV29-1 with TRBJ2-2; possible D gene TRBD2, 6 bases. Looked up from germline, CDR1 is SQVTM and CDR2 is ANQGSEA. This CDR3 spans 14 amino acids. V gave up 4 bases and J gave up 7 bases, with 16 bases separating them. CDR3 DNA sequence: TGCAGCGTTGGTACGGCAGGGAGGAACGGGGAGCTGTTTTTT. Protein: CSVGTAGRNGELFF.